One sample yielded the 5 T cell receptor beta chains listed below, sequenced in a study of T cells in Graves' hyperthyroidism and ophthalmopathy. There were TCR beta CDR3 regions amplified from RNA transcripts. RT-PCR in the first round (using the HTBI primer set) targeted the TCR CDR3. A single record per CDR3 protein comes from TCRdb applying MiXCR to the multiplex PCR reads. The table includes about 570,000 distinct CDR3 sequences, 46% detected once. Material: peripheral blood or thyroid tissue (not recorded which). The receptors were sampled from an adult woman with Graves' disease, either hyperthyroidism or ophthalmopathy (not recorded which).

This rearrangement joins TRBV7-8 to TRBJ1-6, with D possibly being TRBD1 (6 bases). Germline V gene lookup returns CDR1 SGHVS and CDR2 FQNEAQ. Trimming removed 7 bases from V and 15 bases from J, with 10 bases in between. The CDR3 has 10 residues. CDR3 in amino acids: CASTPGHLHF. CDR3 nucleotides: TGTGCCAGCACCCCGGGACACCTCCACTTT.

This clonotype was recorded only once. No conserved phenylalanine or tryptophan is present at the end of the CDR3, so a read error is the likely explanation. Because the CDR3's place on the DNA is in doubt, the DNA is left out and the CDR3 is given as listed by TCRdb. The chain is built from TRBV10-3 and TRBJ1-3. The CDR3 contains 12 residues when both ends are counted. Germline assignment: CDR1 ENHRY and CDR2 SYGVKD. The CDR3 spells CAIRKSGSGMRT.

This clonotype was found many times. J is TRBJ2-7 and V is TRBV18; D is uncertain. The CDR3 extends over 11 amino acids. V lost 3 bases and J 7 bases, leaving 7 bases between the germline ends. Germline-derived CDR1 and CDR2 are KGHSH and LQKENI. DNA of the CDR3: TGTGCCAGCTCACCCCTCGTAGAGCAGTACTTC. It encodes CASSPLVEQYF.

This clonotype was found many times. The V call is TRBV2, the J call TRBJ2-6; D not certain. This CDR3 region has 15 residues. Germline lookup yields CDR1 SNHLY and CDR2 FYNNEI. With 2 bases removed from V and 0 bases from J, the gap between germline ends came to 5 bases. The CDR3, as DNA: TGTGCCAGCAGTGAATTGGCCTCTGGGGCCAACGTCCTGACTTTC. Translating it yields CASSELASGANVLTF. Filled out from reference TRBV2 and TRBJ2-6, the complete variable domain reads EPEVTQTPSHQVTQMGQEVILRCVPISNHLYFYWYRQILGQKVEFLVSFYNNEISEKSEIFDDQFSVERPDGSNFTLKIRSTKLEDSAMYFCASSELASGANVLTFGAGSRLTVL.

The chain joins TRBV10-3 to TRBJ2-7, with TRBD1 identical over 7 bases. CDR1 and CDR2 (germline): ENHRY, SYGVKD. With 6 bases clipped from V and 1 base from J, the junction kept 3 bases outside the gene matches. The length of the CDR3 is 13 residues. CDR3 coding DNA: TGTGCCATCAGCGGGGACAGATCCTACGAGCAGTACTTC. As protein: CAISGDRSYEQYF.